This passage covers 10 T cell receptor beta chains from one sample sequenced in a study of cytomegalovirus exposure and HLA in healthy donors (dated by TCRdb to about 2017). Library preparation used the immunoSEQ multiplex PCR assay. For the multiplex PCR, a mixture combining 60 forward primers for TCR Vbeta segments and 13 reverse primers for TCR Jbeta segments was used. Drawn from immuneACCESS, this table holds only the in-frame rearrangements with V and J called that TCRdb kept. Clones are partly lost; checked studies trace under half to an unresolved V gene and leave the rest unexplained. The sample's table lists a count of nearly 200,000 clones. The ten largest clones capture almost 0.75% of the sample. The sequencing input was PBMCs. These receptors were obtained from a boy younger than 18 in good health and CMV-seronegative.

The chain recombines TRBV2 with TRBJ2-3; 10 positions agree with TRBD2. Germline V gives CDR1 SNHLY, CDR2 FYNNEI. V dropped 6 bases and J dropped 6; count of bases not matched to a gene: 9. This CDR3 has 15 amino acids. The CDR3 nucleotides read TGTGCCAGCAGGGGAGCGGGGGGGCCCCTCGATACGCAGTATTTT. Protein product: CASRGAGGPLDTQYF. Drawing the rest from reference TRBV2 and TRBJ2-3, the complete variable domain is EPEVTQTPSHQVTQMGQEVILRCVPISNHLYFYWYRQILGQKVEFLVSFYNNEISEKSEIFDDQFSVERPDGSNFTLKIRSTKLEDSAMYFCASRGAGGPLDTQYFGPGTRLTVL.

The chain couples TRBV30 to TRBJ1-6; weak D call: TRBD1 (6 bases). CDR1 GTSNPN and CDR2 SVGIG come from the germline V gene (reference sequence). Trimming cost V 0 bases and J 7 bases, with 7 bases left between them. This CDR3 has 13 residues. Written as DNA, the CDR3 is TGTGCCTGGAGTGTAGACAGGAATTCACCCCTCCACTTT. Translation: CAWSVDRNSPLHF.

The CDR3 spells CASSLSLDRGPVGNEQFF. DNA of the CDR3: TGTGCCAGCAGCCTAAGCCTAGACAGGGGCCCGGTTGGGAATGAGCAGTTCTTC. The gene calls are TRBV7-2 and TRBJ2-1; 8 nucleotides align to TRBD1. CDR1 and CDR2 (germline): SGHTA, FQGNSA. J was trimmed by 7 bases and V by 5 bases; bases with no gene match: 19. CDR3 size: 18 residues.

V usage is TRBV7-2 and J usage is TRBJ2-2, with 7 positions matching TRBD2. CDR3 length equals 14 residues. Germline V CDR1 and CDR2: SGHTA, FQGNSA. J was trimmed by 5 bases and V by 3 bases; bases with no gene match: 3. CDR3 amino acids: CASSFGGTTGELFF. Here the CDR3 DNA reads TGTGCCAGCAGCTTCGGGGGGACTACCGGGGAGCTGTTTTTT.

This chain links TRBV5-6 with TRBJ2-1; 12 bases align to TRBD2. Germline V lookup: CDR1 SGHDT, CDR2 YYEEEE. The J segment lost 0 bases and the V segment lost 4 bases, leaving 8 bases of the junction unmatched. The CDR3 length is 18 residues. The CDR3: CASSPLAGGPSSYNEQFF. DNA of the CDR3: TGTGCCAGCAGCCCTCTAGCGGGGGGGCCAAGCTCCTACAATGAGCAGTTCTTC.

The chain employs TRBV7-9 and TRBJ1-2; 9 bases are a match to TRBD1. The CDR3 runs 18 residues. Trimming took 2 bases from V and 6 from J; bases not matched to a gene: 16. Germline CDR1 reads SEHNR; CDR2 reads FQNEAQ (reference sequence). CDR3 in DNA: TGTGCCAGCAGCTTACGGGGGACAGGGACGAAATATGAGGATGGCTACACCTTC. Its translation is CASSLRGTGTKYEDGYTF.

The V gene is TRBV9, the J gene TRBJ2-1, with 10 bases matching TRBD2. The V gene end was trimmed by 6 bases and the J gene end by 5 bases; junction bases not matched to a gene: 8. The CDR3 is made up of 15 amino acids. CDR1 and CDR2 (germline): SGDLS, YYNGEE. The CDR3 here is CASTSAGGPHNEQFF. Here the CDR3 DNA reads TGTGCCAGCACCTCAGCGGGGGGGCCACACAATGAGCAGTTCTTC.

The chain links TRBV7-9 to TRBJ1-1; D gene unclear. This CDR3 has 11 amino acids. The V end was cut by 5 bases, the J end by 2 bases, with 3 bases between. Germline assignment: CDR1 SEHNR and CDR2 FQNEAQ (reference sequence). As DNA, the CDR3 is TGTGCCAGCAGCATAAACACTGAAGCTTTCTTT. It specifies CASSINTEAFF.

The rearrangement uses TRBV11-2 and TRBJ2-3; 11 bases line up with TRBD2. Unmatched junction bases numbered 3, after V lost 3 bases and J lost 4 bases. From germline, CDR1 is SGHAT and CDR2 FQNNGV. This CDR3 comprises 15 residues. CDR3: CASSFTSGGPDTQYF. The CDR3 bases are TGTGCCAGCAGCTTCACTAGCGGGGGTCCAGATACGCAGTATTTT.

This rearrangement joins TRBV2 to TRBJ2-7; 8 nucleotides line up with TRBD1. The trim removed 5 bases at V and 5 bases at J, leaving 5 bases unmatched. The germline V gene has CDR1 SNHLY and CDR2 FYNNEI. The CDR3 runs 13 residues. The CDR3 spells CASSPGQGNEQYF. CDR3 DNA: TGTGCCAGCAGTCCCGGACAGGGCAACGAGCAGTACTTC.